Listed below are T cell receptor beta chains from one sample, sequenced in a study of response to subunit inactivated influenza vaccine. A single record per CDR3 protein comes from TCRdb applying MiXCR to the RT-PCR reads. The sample consists of about 500,000 distinct CDR3 sequences, 10% to 15% of them appearing once. The material sequenced was PBMCs from blood, taken about 6 weeks after vaccination. Every receptor here comes from a man aged 50 or older who received an inactivated influenza vaccine. The CDR3 runs from the conserved cysteine through the conserved F or W. D genes are given only for firm matches. Clone size is not always given. Where it is, it says once, few, many or a class for expanded clones.

abundance: few
j_gene: TRBJ1-5
v_gene: TRBV18
d_gene: TRBD1
CDR3aa: CASSPWGGQGRNQPQHF
CDR3nt: TGTGCCAGCTCACCATGGGGGGGACAGGGGCGCAATCAGCCCCAGCATTTT

abundance: -
j_gene: TRBJ2-1
v_gene: TRBV6-5
d_gene: TRBD2
CDR3aa: CASSFGTSGRHNEQFF
CDR3nt: TGTGCCAGCAGTTTTGGGACTAGCGGAAGACACAATGAGCAGTTCTTC

abundance: few
j_gene: TRBJ2-1
v_gene: TRBV20-1
d_gene: TRBD2
CDR3aa: CSARGQGVSGGKDNEQFF
CDR3nt: TGCAGTGCTAGAGGCCAGGGAGTGTCGGGAGGAAAGGACAATGAGCAGTTCTTC

abundance: -
j_gene: TRBJ1-5
v_gene: TRBV20-1
d_gene: -
CDR3aa: CSAMTVSNQPQHF
CDR3nt: TGCAGTGCCATGACAGTTAGCAATCAGCCCCAGCATTTT

abundance: few
j_gene: TRBJ2-7
v_gene: TRBV10-3
d_gene: TRBD1
CDR3aa: CAISGRDRGSSYEQYF
CDR3nt: TGTGCCATCAGTGGACGGGACAGGGGAAGCTCCTACGAGCAGTACTTC

abundance: many
j_gene: TRBJ2-3
v_gene: TRBV20-1
d_gene: TRBD1
CDR3aa: CSATGTGATDTQYF
CDR3nt: TGCAGTGCTACCGGGACAGGGGCAACAGATACGCAGTATTTT

abundance: few
j_gene: TRBJ1-5
v_gene: TRBV7-2
d_gene: -
CDR3aa: CASSSGRNNQPQHF
CDR3nt: TGTGCCAGCAGCTCGGGGAGGAACAATCAGCCCCAGCATTTT

abundance: few
j_gene: TRBJ2-7
v_gene: TRBV7-9
d_gene: -
CDR3aa: CASSTVPYEQYF
CDR3nt: TGTGCCAGCAGCACCGTACCCTACGAGCAGTACTTC

abundance: -
j_gene: TRBJ2-4
v_gene: TRBV20-1
d_gene: TRBD1
CDR3aa: CSADRGNIQYF
CDR3nt: TGCAGTGCGGACAGGGGGAACATTCAGTACTTC

abundance: many
j_gene: TRBJ2-7
v_gene: TRBV12-3/TRBV12-4
d_gene: TRBD1
CDR3aa: CASSPGQGAREQYF
CDR3nt: TGTGCCAGCAGCCCTGGACAGGGGGCTCGTGAGCAGTACTTC

abundance: few
j_gene: TRBJ1-1
v_gene: TRBV6-2/TRBV6-3
d_gene: TRBD1
CDR3aa: CASRPGQRIGMNTEAFF
CDR3nt: TGTGCCAGCAGACCGGGACAGAGAATAGGAATGAACACTGAAGCTTTCTTT

abundance: -
j_gene: TRBJ2-7
v_gene: TRBV2
d_gene: -
CDR3aa: CASSEAWRGEQYF
CDR3nt: TGTGCCAGCAGTGAAGCCTGGCGAGGGGAGCAGTACTTC

abundance: -
j_gene: TRBJ1-4
v_gene: TRBV20-1
d_gene: -
CDR3aa: CSASRQSTNEKLFF
CDR3nt: TGCAGTGCTAGTAGACAGTCAACTAATGAAAAACTGTTTTTT

abundance: -
j_gene: TRBJ1-1
v_gene: TRBV29-1
d_gene: TRBD1
CDR3aa: CSVDSWTGNAEAFF
CDR3nt: TGCAGCGTTGATTCCTGGACAGGGAACGCTGAAGCTTTCTTT

abundance: few
j_gene: TRBJ2-1
v_gene: TRBV7-6
d_gene: -
CDR3aa: CASSLGLSRNSYNEQFF
CDR3nt: TGTGCCAGCAGCTTGGGACTCTCCCGCAACTCCTACAATGAGCAGTTCTTC

abundance: many
j_gene: TRBJ2-3
v_gene: TRBV15
d_gene: TRBD2
CDR3aa: CATSRVGREITDTQYF
CDR3nt: TGTGCCACCAGCAGAGTGGGGCGGGAGATCACAGATACGCAGTATTTT

abundance: few
j_gene: TRBJ1-2
v_gene: TRBV18
d_gene: TRBD1
CDR3aa: CASSPSGGDGYTF
CDR3nt: TGTGCCAGCTCACCTTCAGGGGGCGACGGCTACACCTTC

abundance: -
j_gene: TRBJ1-2
v_gene: TRBV20-1
d_gene: -
CDR3aa: CSASDRNYGYTF
CDR3nt: TGCAGTGCTTCCGACAGAAACTATGGCTACACCTTC

abundance: few
j_gene: TRBJ1-5
v_gene: TRBV6-2/TRBV6-3
d_gene: -
CDR3aa: CASSFSMREVRRGFNQPQHF
CDR3nt: TGTGCCAGCAGTTTCAGTATGCGGGAAGTGCGGCGGGGGTTCAATCAGCCCCAGCATTTT

abundance: few
j_gene: TRBJ2-5
v_gene: TRBV7-9
d_gene: -
CDR3aa: CASSHKGARGETQYF
CDR3nt: TGTGCCAGCAGCCACAAAGGGGCGCGAGGGGAGACCCAGTACTTC